These 30 T cell receptor beta chains came from one sample sequenced in a study of cytomegalovirus exposure and HLA in healthy donors. Primers for the PCR totalled 60 Vbeta and 13 Jbeta. The method was immunoSEQ multiplex PCR; TCRdb's version includes in-frame clones alone and lacks a portion of them. This specimen shows tens of thousands of clones; the ten leading clones hold more than 0.95%. Sequences were obtained from PBMCs. These receptors were collected from a woman aged 40 to 50 in good health and CMV-seronegative.

The chain couples TRBV29-1 to TRBJ2-7; 9 nucleotides match TRBD2. Germline V gene lookup returns CDR1 SQVTM and CDR2 ANQGSEA. The CDR3 length is 12 residues. Trimming took 7 bases from V and 6 from J; bases not matched to a gene: 7. CDR3 coding DNA: TGCAGCGCCTTCGGGACTAGCCGCGAGCAGTACTTC. It is translated as CSAFGTSREQYF.

The chain couples TRBV29-1 to TRBJ2-1; no clear D gene. From germline, CDR1 is SQVTM and CDR2 ANQGSEA. Trimming left V 4 bases short and J 4 bases short, with 11 bases between. The CDR3 consists of 13 residues. The CDR3 is CSVGTQAYNEQFF. CDR3 coding DNA: TGCAGCGTTGGAACCCAGGCGTACAATGAGCAGTTCTTC.

The chain combines TRBV18 with TRBJ2-1, with 8 bases matching TRBD2. The CDR3 runs 15 residues. With 3 bases clipped from V and 7 bases from J, the junction kept 8 bases outside the gene matches. Germline V gene data show CDR1 as KGHSH and CDR2 as LQKENI. DNA for the CDR3: TGTGCCAGCTCACCGCGAGCGGGAGTAGGAAATGAGCAGTTCTTC. This sequence encodes CASSPRAGVGNEQFF.

The V call is TRBV28, the J call TRBJ2-1, with D unresolved. Per the germline V gene, CDR1 is MDHEN and CDR2 is SYDVKM. The CDR3 length is 13 residues. With 3 bases removed from V and 4 bases from J, the gap between germline ends came to 7 bases. CDR3 in DNA: TGTGCCAGCAGTTTTGTCGGTTACAATGAGCAGTTCTTC. Encoded protein: CASSFVGYNEQFF.

The J gene is TRBJ2-7, the V gene TRBV28; D not certain. Trimming removed 5 bases at V and 3 bases at J, with 8 bases between. CDR3 length: 12 amino acids. Germline V CDR1 and CDR2: MDHEN, SYDVKM. The CDR3 DNA follows: TGTGCCAGCAGTCAAGTAGACTACGAGCAGTACTTC. Translated, it gives CASSQVDYEQYF.

This chain uses TRBV7-2 with TRBJ2-7; the D is unclear. The CDR3 spans 10 residues. Germline values: CDR1 SGHTA, CDR2 FQGNSA. With 8 bases removed from V and 2 bases from J, the gap between germline ends came to 4 bases. CDR3 sequence (DNA): TGTGCCAGCGGCACCTACGAGCAGTACTTC. The encoded protein is CASGTYEQYF.

V gene TRBV6-5 combines with J gene TRBJ2-7; possible D gene TRBD1, 5 bases. V was shortened by 0 bases and J by 2 bases, with 8 bases between the two germline ends. CDR3 size: 14 residues. Germline V gives CDR1 MNHEY, CDR2 SVGAGI. The CDR3 is CASSYSTGPYEQYF. Written as DNA, the CDR3 is TGTGCCAGCAGTTACTCTACAGGACCCTACGAGCAGTACTTC.

This chain joins TRBV5-1 and TRBJ1-2; D unresolved. Germline V gene lookup returns CDR1 SGHRS and CDR2 YFSETQ. This CDR3 has 13 residues. Trimming shortened V by 4 bases and J by 3 bases, and 10 bases separated the two germline ends. DNA for the CDR3: TGCGCCAGCAGCCCAGACGGGGACTATGGCTACACCTTC. Its translation: CASSPDGDYGYTF.

The V call is TRBV11-2, the J call TRBJ2-7, with TRBD2 identical over 11 bases. Germline CDR1 and CDR2: SGHAT and FQNNGV. Germline trimming cut 3 bases from V and 3 bases from J; bases unmatched to any gene: 7. This CDR3 has 16 amino acids. CDR3 in DNA: TGTGCCAGCAGCTTGGTACTAGCGGGAGATCTCTACGAGCAGTACTTC. Its protein is CASSLVLAGDLYEQYF. Filled out from reference TRBV11-2 and TRBJ2-7, the complete variable domain reads EAGVAQSPRYKIIEKRQSVAFWCNPISGHATLYWYQQILGQGPKLLIQFQNNGVVDDSQLPKDRFSAERLKGVDSTLKIQPAKLEDSAVYLCASSLVLAGDLYEQYFGPGTRLTVT.

CDR3 sequence: CASSFPGQGQNTEAFF. CDR3 nucleotide sequence: TGTGCCAGCAGCTTTCCGGGACAGGGCCAGAACACTGAAGCTTTCTTT. The gene calls are TRBV5-4 and TRBJ1-1; 9 positions match TRBD1. Trimming cost V 2 bases and J 1 base; bases outside gene matches: 6. The CDR3 contains 16 residues. Per the germline V gene, CDR1 is SGHNT and CDR2 is YYREEE (reference sequence).

The chain uses TRBV19 and TRBJ2-2; D possibly corresponds to TRBD2 (5 bases). The CDR3 loop spans 13 amino acids. The germline V gene encodes CDR1 LNHDA and CDR2 SQIVND (reference sequence). V was clipped by 6 bases and J by 6 bases, with 11 bases between them. In DNA form, the CDR3 reads TGTGCCAGTAGAACTAGGATAGCCGGGGAGCTGTTTTTT. It specifies CASRTRIAGELFF.

The chain employs TRBV6-6 and TRBJ2-7; TRBD1 matches 9 bases. V shed 5 bases and J 4 bases; nucleotides not matched to a gene: 12. The CDR3 runs to 16 residues. The germline V gene encodes CDR1 MNHNY and CDR2 SVGAGI (reference sequence). CDR3 nucleotides: TGTGCCAGCAGTCGCCGAGGACAGGGGCCCCTTTACGAGCAGTACTTC. Translated, it gives CASSRRGQGPLYEQYF.

The CDR3 region is CASRTPKPGGPNGYTF. Written as DNA, the CDR3 is TGTGCCAGCAGGACCCCGAAGCCGGGAGGCCCTAATGGCTACACCTTC. The chain couples TRBV28 to TRBJ1-2; D gene unclear. Germline V gives CDR1 MDHEN, CDR2 SYDVKM. The CDR3 is 16 residues long. V lost 6 bases and J lost 6, with 23 bases in between.

The CDR3 loop is CASSLSPRDREVSEQFF. The CDR3 nucleotides are TGTGCCAGCAGCTTAAGTCCCAGGGACAGGGAAGTGAGTGAGCAGTTCTTC. The rearrangement joins TRBV7-3 to TRBJ2-1, with TRBD1 matching over 9 bases. Germline CDR1 SGHTA, CDR2 FQGTGA. With 1 base clipped from V and 9 bases from J, the junction kept 13 bases outside the gene matches. This CDR3 is built from 17 residues.

V is TRBV4-1 and J is TRBJ2-7; TRBD1 agrees at 7 bases. Per the germline V gene, CDR1 is MGHRA and CDR2 is YSYEKL. V shed 0 bases, J shed 2 bases, and the junction held 1 base outside the gene matches. The CDR3 contains 14 residues. CDR3 in amino acids: CASSQDRGTYEQYF. For the CDR3, the DNA is TGCGCCAGCAGCCAAGACAGGGGGACCTACGAGCAGTACTTC.

V and J are TRBV5-4 and TRBJ2-6; no firm D call. This CDR3 comprises 15 residues. V shed 0 bases and J shed 0 bases, with 4 bases lying between them. Germline loops: CDR1 SGHNT, CDR2 YYREEE (reference sequence). The CDR3 bases are TGTGCCAGCAGCTTGGACAGCTCTGGGGCCAACGTCCTGACTTTC. As protein: CASSLDSSGANVLTF.

The chain couples TRBV4-3 to TRBJ2-7; 10 positions match TRBD2. V shed 1 base and J 3 bases; nucleotides not matched to a gene: 6. CDR3 length equals 16 residues. Per the germline V gene, CDR1 is LGHNA and CDR2 is YSLEER. CDR3 loop: CASSQGWTSGFYEQYF. The CDR3 DNA follows: TGCGCCAGCAGCCAAGGGTGGACTAGCGGTTTCTACGAGCAGTACTTC.

The chain couples TRBV10-1 to TRBJ1-2; tentative D call: TRBD1 (6 bases). The CDR3 sequence is 15 residues long. Trimming took 5 bases from V and 6 from J, leaving 19 bases between them. Germline V gene data show CDR1 as WNHNN and CDR2 as SYGVQD (reference sequence). The CDR3 loop reads CASSRTVPSGDGYTF. The CDR3 nucleotides read TGCGCCAGCAGTCGGACAGTCCCCTCTGGAGATGGCTACACCTTC.

The chain joins TRBV7-3 to TRBJ2-2, with D maybe TRBD1 (6 bases). This CDR3 comprises 14 residues. Germline loops: CDR1 SGHTA, CDR2 FQGTGA. Trimming took off 5 bases at V and 4 bases at J, with 11 bases between the two ends. CDR3 residues: CASSQTRGTGELFF. The CDR3 DNA is TGTGCCAGCAGCCAGACCAGGGGCACCGGGGAGCTGTTTTTT.

The chain couples TRBV18 to TRBJ2-7; a weak D match, TRBD1 (6 bases). The length of the CDR3 is 12 residues. Germline V gene sequence: CDR1 KGHSH, CDR2 LQKENI. The V end was cut by 4 bases, the J end by 4 bases, with 8 bases between. The CDR3 nucleotides read TGTGCCAGCTCACTACAGGGTTACGAGCAGTACTTC. As protein: CASSLQGYEQYF.

The V call is TRBV7-9, the J call TRBJ1-2; a weak D match, TRBD1 (6 bases). V dropped 2 bases and J dropped 3 bases, with 7 bases sitting between them. This CDR3 has 13 residues. Germline V gives CDR1 SEHNR, CDR2 FQNEAQ (reference sequence). The CDR3 region is CASSLRGYYGYTF. DNA of the CDR3: TGTGCCAGCAGCTTAAGGGGGTACTATGGCTACACCTTC.

DNA of the CDR3: TGTGCCAGCAGACAGACAGGGGAGGATGGCTACACCTTC. This sequence encodes CASRQTGEDGYTF. The V gene is TRBV6-4, the J gene TRBJ1-2; TRBD1 matches 8 bases. V shed 6 bases, J shed 6 bases, and the junction held 6 bases outside the gene matches. The CDR3 runs to 13 residues. Germline-derived CDR1 and CDR2 are MRHNA and SNTAGT.

The V call is TRBV6-6, the J call TRBJ2-7, with a possible D match to TRBD1 (6 bases). V lost 6 bases and J lost 2, with 14 bases in between. Germline assignment: CDR1 MNHNY and CDR2 SVGAGI (reference sequence). This CDR3 spans 14 amino acids. The CDR3 loop is CASRSQGPTYEQYF. The CDR3 region has the DNA TGTGCCAGCAGATCCCAGGGGCCCACCTACGAGCAGTACTTC.

The chain couples TRBV11-2 to TRBJ2-7; no clear D gene. V lost 1 base to trimming and J lost 2 bases, with 6 bases between them. The CDR3 runs 13 residues. The V gene's germline CDR1 is SGHAT and CDR2 FQNNGV. Here the CDR3 reads CASSLGAPYEQYF. Written as DNA, the CDR3 is TGTGCCAGCAGCTTAGGGGCGCCCTACGAGCAGTACTTC.

The chain combines TRBV7-2 with TRBJ2-7; D is unresolved. CDR3 size: 15 residues. V lost 2 bases, J lost 2 bases, and 13 bases lay in between. Germline values: CDR1 SGHTA, CDR2 FQGNSA. The CDR3 region has the DNA TGTGCCAGCAGCTTATCCCCCGACATAACCTACGAGCAGTACTTC. Its translation: CASSLSPDITYEQYF. The whole variable domain, remainder taken from reference TRBV7-2 and TRBJ2-7, is GAGVSQSPSNKVTEKGKDVELRCDPISGHTALYWYRQSLGQGLEFLIYFQGNSAPDKSGLPSDRFSAERTGGSVSTLTIQRTQQEDSAVYLCASSLSPDITYEQYFGPGTRLTVT.

This chain connects TRBV5-1 to TRBJ1-4; 8 bases map to TRBD1. After removal of 3 bases from V and 12 bases from J, the junction contained 13 bases not matched to a gene. Germline V gives CDR1 SGHRS, CDR2 YFSETQ. This CDR3 has 15 residues. The CDR3 DNA reads as TGCGCCAGCAGCTCCACTCGGCAGGGGGCGTCTCAACTGTTTTTT. This encodes CASSSTRQGASQLFF. Filled out from reference TRBV5-1 and TRBJ1-4, the complete variable domain reads KAGVTQTPRYLIKTRGQQVTLSCSPISGHRSVSWYQQTPGQGLQFLFEYFSETQRNKGNFPGRFSGRQFSNSRSEMNVSTLELGDSALYLCASSSTRQGASQLFFGSGTQLSVL.

The chain joins TRBV11-3 to TRBJ1-1; possibly TRBD1 for D (6 bases). This CDR3 region has 16 residues. Trimming stripped 3 bases from V and 0 bases from J, with 14 bases between. From germline, CDR1 is SGHNT and CDR2 YENEEA. Here the CDR3 reads CASSFPTDRVNTEAFF. The CDR3 coding sequence is TGTGCCAGCAGCTTCCCCACGGACAGAGTGAACACTGAAGCTTTCTTT.

The chain employs TRBV4-3 and TRBJ2-3; tentatively, D is TRBD2 (6 bases). This CDR3 region has 15 residues. V was trimmed by 0 bases and J by 0 bases, leaving 7 bases between them. Germline values: CDR1 LGHNA, CDR2 YSLEER. The CDR3 DNA is TGCGCCAGCAGCCAAGAGACTAGGAGCACAGATACGCAGTATTTT. Encoded protein: CASSQETRSTDTQYF.

The chain is built from TRBV13 and TRBJ2-2; the match to TRBD1 covers 10 bases. The CDR3 runs to 15 residues. Germline V gives CDR1 PRHDT, CDR2 FYEKMQ (reference sequence). The V and J ends lost 5 bases and 5 bases, in that order; junction bases with no gene match: 5. The CDR3 loop is CASSVGQGVTGELFF. CDR3 nucleotide sequence: TGTGCCAGCAGCGTTGGACAGGGGGTGACCGGGGAGCTGTTTTTT.

V gene TRBV9 combines with J gene TRBJ2-1, with 8 bases identical to TRBD2. The germline gives CDR1 SGDLS, CDR2 YYNGEE. After removal of 1 base from V and 5 bases from J, the junction contained 5 bases not matched to a gene. This CDR3 is built from 15 residues. As DNA, the CDR3 is TGTGCCAGCAGCGTAATCGCGGGAGGCCACAATGAGCAGTTCTTC. Its protein product is CASSVIAGGHNEQFF.